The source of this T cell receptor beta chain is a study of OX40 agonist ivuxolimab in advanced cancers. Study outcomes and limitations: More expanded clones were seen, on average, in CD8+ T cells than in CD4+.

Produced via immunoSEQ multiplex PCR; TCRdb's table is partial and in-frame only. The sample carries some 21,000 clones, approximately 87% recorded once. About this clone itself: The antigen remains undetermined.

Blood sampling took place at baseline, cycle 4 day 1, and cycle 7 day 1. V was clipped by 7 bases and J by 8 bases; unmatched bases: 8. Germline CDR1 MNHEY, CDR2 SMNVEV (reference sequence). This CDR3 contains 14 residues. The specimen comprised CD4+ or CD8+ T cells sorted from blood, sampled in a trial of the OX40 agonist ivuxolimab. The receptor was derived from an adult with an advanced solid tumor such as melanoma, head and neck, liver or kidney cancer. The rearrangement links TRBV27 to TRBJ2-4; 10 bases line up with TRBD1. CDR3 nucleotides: TGTGCCAGCACGCCGGGACAGGGGTGGGACATTCAGTACTTC. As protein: CASTPGQGWDIQYF.